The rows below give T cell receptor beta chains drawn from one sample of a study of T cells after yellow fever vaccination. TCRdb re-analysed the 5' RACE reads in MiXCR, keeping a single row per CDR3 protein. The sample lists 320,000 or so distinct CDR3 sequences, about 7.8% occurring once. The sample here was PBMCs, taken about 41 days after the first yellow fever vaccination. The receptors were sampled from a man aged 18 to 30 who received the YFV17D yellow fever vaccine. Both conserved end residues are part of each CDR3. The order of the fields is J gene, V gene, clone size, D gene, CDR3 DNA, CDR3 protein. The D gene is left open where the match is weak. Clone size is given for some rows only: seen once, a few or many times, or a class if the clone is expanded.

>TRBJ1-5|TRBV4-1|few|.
TGCGCCAGCAGCCCTGGGCAGGGTCTGGGTCAGCCCCAGCATTTT
CASSPGQGLGQPQHF
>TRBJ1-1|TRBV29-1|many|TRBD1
TGCAGCGGCCTCGGACAGGGAGATGAAGCTTTCTTT
CSGLGQGDEAFF
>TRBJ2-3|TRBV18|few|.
TGTGCCAGCTCGAGGAACGGGGCAAACACAGATACGCAGTATTTT
CASSRNGANTDTQYF
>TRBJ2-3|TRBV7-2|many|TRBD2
TGTGCCAGCAGCTTAGCCCCCGGGGGGGGGACGGCGCAGTATTTT
CASSLAPGGGTAQYF
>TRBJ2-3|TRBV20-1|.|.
TGCAGTGCTAGAGTTGTACGGCAGACGTCTAGCACAGATACGCAGTATTTT
CSARVVRQTSSTDTQYF
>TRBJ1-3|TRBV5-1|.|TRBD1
TGCGCCAGCAGCGCTGGACAGGGCTGGAACACTGGAAACACCATATATTTT
CASSAGQGWNTGNTIYF
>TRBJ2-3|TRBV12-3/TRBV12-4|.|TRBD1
TGCTGCGCTCTACCCCCTACAGGGGTCGGCACAGATACGCAGTATTTT
CCALPPTGVGTDTQYF
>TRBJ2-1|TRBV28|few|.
TGTGCCAGCACCCTCGGCAGGGTCAATGAGCAGTTCTTC
CASTLGRVNEQFF
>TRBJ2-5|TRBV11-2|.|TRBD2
TGTGCCAGCGCAGGGAAGCGGGGAGAGACCCAGTACTTC
CASAGKRGETQYF
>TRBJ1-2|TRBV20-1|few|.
TGCAGTGCCGGGCCAGGGGCCGGGGGCCGGTTTTATGGCTACACCTTC
CSAGPGAGGRFYGYTF
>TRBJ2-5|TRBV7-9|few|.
TGTGCCAGCAGCTTAGCCCGGTATCTGGGACAAGAGACCCAGTACTTC
CASSLARYLGQETQYF
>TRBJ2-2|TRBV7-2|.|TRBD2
TGTGCCAGCAGCTTTCGGGGGGGAACCGGGGAGCTGTTTTTT
CASSFRGGTGELFF
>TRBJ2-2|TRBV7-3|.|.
TGTGCCAGCGGATCGGACAGTAATACCGGGGAGCTGTTTTTT
CASGSDSNTGELFF
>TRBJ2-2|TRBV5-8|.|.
TGTGCCAGCAGCCCGCCTAGGGGGACACCGTTTGACGGGGAGCTGTTTTTT
CASSPPRGTPFDGELFF
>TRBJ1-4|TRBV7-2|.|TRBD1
TGTGCCAGCAGCTCCGGACAGGGGCCCGAAAAACTGTTTTTT
CASSSGQGPEKLFF
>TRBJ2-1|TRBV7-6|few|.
TGTGCCAGCAGCTTTGGGGCGGGTAATGAGCAGTTCTTC
CASSFGAGNEQFF
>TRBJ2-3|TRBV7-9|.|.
TGTGCCAGCAGCTTAGTCCCGAATACGCAGTATTTT
CASSLVPNTQYF
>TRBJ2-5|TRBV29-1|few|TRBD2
TGCAGCGTTGAACTAGCGGGATTCCAAGAGACCCAGTACTTC
CSVELAGFQETQYF